This T cell receptor (beta chain) was recovered during a study of blood T cell repertoires in COVID-19. At the level of the study: Samples came from the United States, Italy and Spain, spanning acute and convalescent COVID-19.

The CDR3 runs to 17 residues. Per germline, CDR1 KGHDR and CDR2 SFDVKD. The V segment lost 0 bases and the J segment 6 bases; nucleotides outside the gene matches: 1. Clones were read by immunoSEQ multiplex PCR, and TCRdb kept only the in-frame ones, dropping some. The table includes 70,000 to 100,000 clones, approximately 88% detected once. The sequencing input was peripheral blood. The J gene is TRBJ2-2, the V gene TRBV24-1; 15 nucleotides line up with TRBD2. This clonotype was sampled from a man aged 50-60 years with COVID-19, enrolled during active disease. In nucleotides, the CDR3 is TGTGCCACCAGTGATTTGCGGACTAGCGGGGGGGCCGGGGAGCTGTTTTTT. It codes for CATSDLRTSGGAGELFF.